This T cell receptor beta chain is from a study of blood T cells in healthy people across ages. Points from the study as a whole: Calculation of diversity from one million T cells yielded estimates considered to be underestimates. Per-million-T-cell TCR beta diversity fell roughly linearly with age.

Drawing of peripheral blood yielded ten milliliters from each donor. A second PCR, run for about 6 to 11 cycles, used a sample-barcoded 5' primer plus a J-beta primer mix. TCRdb passed the 5' RACE reads through MiXCR, listing each CDR3 protein once. The data show 1.2 million to 1.5 million distinct CDR3 sequences, around two fifths seen once. Comments on this clonotype: The antigen is not known.

There are 15 residues in the CDR3. Trimming stripped 4 bases from V and 0 bases from J, with 11 bases between. Germline lookup yields CDR1 SGHRS and CDR2 YFSETQ. This receptor was identified in a woman under 30 in good health. The sequenced sample consisted of blood. This chain connects TRBV5-1 to TRBJ2-1; tentatively, D is TRBD1 (6 bases). The CDR3 region has the DNA TGCGCCAGCAGCCGAAGGACAGACTCCTACAATGAGCAGTTCTTC. As protein: CASSRRTDSYNEQFF.